This T cell receptor (beta chain) was profiled in a study of blood T cell repertoires in COVID-19. The CDR3 totals 16 residues. Germline V gene data show CDR1 as LGHNA and CDR2 as YSLEER. V trimming: 0 bases; J trimming: 4 bases; junction bases outside the gene matches: 6. This clone was observed a handful of times. Authors' processing steps: It was from reference gene primer amplification that nucleated cell counts were estimated. This table comes from immunoSEQ multiplex PCR, and its TCRdb copy is limited to in-frame clones, with some not included. V, J and clone size derive from that table, while D and trimming were established from the DNA sequence. The data contain roughly 280,000 clones, 75% to 90% of them seen just once; the ten biggest clones take up approximately 2%.

Source material: peripheral blood. The receptor was isolated from a young man with active or convalescent COVID-19. The chain is built from TRBV4-3 and TRBJ1-3; 7 nucleotides line up with TRBD1. CDR3 nucleotide sequence: TGCGCCAGCAGCCAAGATGCTACAGGGGCCGGAAACACCATATATTTT. This sequence encodes CASSQDATGAGNTIYF.